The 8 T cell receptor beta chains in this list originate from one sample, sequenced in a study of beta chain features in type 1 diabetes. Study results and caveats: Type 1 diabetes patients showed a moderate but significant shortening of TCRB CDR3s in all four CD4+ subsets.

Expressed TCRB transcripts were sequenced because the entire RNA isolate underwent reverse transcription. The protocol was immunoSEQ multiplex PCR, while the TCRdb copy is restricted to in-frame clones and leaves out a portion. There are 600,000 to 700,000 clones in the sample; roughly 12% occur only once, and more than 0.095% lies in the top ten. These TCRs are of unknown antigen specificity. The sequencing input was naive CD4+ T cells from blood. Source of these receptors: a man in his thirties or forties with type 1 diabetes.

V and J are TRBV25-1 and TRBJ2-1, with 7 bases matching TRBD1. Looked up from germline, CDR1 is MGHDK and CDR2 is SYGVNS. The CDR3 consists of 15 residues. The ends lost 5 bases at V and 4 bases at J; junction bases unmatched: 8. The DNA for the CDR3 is TGTGCCAGCAGTTTGACAGGGTCAAGTTACAATGAGCAGTTCTTC. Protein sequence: CASSLTGSSYNEQFF.

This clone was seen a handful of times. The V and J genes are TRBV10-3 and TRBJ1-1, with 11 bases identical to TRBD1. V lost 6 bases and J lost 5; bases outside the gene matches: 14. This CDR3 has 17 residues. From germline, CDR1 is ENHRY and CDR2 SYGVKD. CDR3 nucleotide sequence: TGTGCCATCAGGAGACCGGGACAGGGGGGACGGAAGACTGAAGCTTTCTTT. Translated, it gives CAIRRPGQGGRKTEAFF.

The CDR3 bases are TGTGCCAGCAGCGCCGGGTTAGCAACTCAGCCCCAGCATTTT. Residues: CASSAGLATQPQHF. J is TRBJ1-5 and V is TRBV9, with unresolved D. The germline V and J ends were trimmed by 3 bases and 6 bases, with 13 bases remaining between them. In germline, CDR1 is SGDLS, CDR2 YYNGEE. CDR3 length: 14 amino acids.

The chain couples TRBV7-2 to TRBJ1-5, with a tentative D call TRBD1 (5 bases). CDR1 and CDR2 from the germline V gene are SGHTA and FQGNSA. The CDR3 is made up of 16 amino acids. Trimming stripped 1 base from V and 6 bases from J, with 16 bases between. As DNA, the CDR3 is TGTGCCAGCAGCTTAGTTACAACAGGCGGGATTCAGCCCCAGCATTTT. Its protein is CASSLVTTGGIQPQHF.

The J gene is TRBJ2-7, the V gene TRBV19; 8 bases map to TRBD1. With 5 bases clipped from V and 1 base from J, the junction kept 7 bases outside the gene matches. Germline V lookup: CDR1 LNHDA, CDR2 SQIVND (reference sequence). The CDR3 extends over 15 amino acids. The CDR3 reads CASSFRTGRSYEQYF. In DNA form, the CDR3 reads TGTGCCAGTAGTTTCCGGACAGGGCGTTCCTACGAGCAGTACTTC.

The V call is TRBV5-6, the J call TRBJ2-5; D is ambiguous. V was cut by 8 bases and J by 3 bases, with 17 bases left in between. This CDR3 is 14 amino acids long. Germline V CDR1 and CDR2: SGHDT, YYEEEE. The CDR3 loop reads CASGFQVIKETQYF. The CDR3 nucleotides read TGTGCCAGTGGCTTTCAGGTTATAAAAGAGACCCAGTACTTC.

CDR3 region: CASSQPGTGVDGYTF. The CDR3 nucleotides read TGCGCCAGCAGCCAACCCGGGACAGGGGTAGATGGCTACACCTTC. The chain couples TRBV4-3 to TRBJ1-2; 10 positions agree with TRBD1. Germline V lookup: CDR1 LGHNA, CDR2 YSLEER. Trimming removed 2 bases from V and 6 bases from J; junction bases left unmatched: 6. The CDR3 is 15 residues long.

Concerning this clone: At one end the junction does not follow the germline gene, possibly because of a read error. CDR3 sequence: CASSERGGTEDYEQCF. CDR3 in DNA: TGTGCCAGCAGCGAGAGAGGCGGGACAGAAGATTACGAGCAGTGCTTC. The rearrangement links TRBV9 to TRBJ2-7; possible D gene TRBD1, 7 bases. The CDR3 loop spans 16 amino acids. CDR1 SGDLS and CDR2 YYNGEE come from the germline V gene.